This TCR beta chain was captured by sequencing in a study of blood T cell repertoires in COVID-19. Study-wide context: The samples span acute and convalescent COVID-19 from the United States, Italy and Spain. From T cells, B-cell-depleted T cells, or PBMCs came the material, which was cDNA or gDNA.

Trimming took off 5 bases at V and 6 bases at J, with 16 bases between the two ends. The CDR3 runs 15 residues. CDR1 and CDR2 from the germline V gene are MDHEN and SYDVKM. The authors' processing: Estimates of nucleated cell counts were drawn from the amplification of reference gene primers. Method: immunoSEQ multiplex PCR; TCRdb's copy keeps in-frame clones and lacks some. V and J calls and clone size are given by that table; D and trimming were obtained from the DNA. The sample shows roughly 110,000 clones, around four fifths of them seen only once. The receptor was isolated from a man between 65 and 79 years old with acute or convalescent COVID-19. Sequencing input: peripheral blood. V usage is TRBV28 and J usage is TRBJ2-2; TRBD1 is a possible D gene (6 bases). CDR3 nucleotides: TGTGCCAGCAGTCGGGCAGGGGTTCGCTCCGGGGAGCTGTTTTTT. As protein: CASSRAGVRSGELFF.